This T cell receptor beta chain was identified in a study of blood T cell repertoires in COVID-19. Looking at the study overall: The cDNA or gDNA used as material had been derived from T cells, B-cell-depleted T cells, or PBMCs.

Under the authors' procedure: Using reference gene primer amplification, nucleated cell counts were estimated. Assay used: immunoSEQ multiplex PCR; TCRdb lists only in-frame clones, some missing. V and J calls and clone size are as listed in that table; D and trimming were resolved from the DNA. This table holds about 200,000 clones, 75% to 85% found once. The material sequenced was peripheral blood. The source of this sequence is a woman aged 40 to 50 with COVID-19, enrolled during active disease.

This CDR3 reads CASSLGQGNQPQHF. CDR3 coding DNA: TGTGCCAGCAGCCTCGGACAGGGGAATCAGCCCCAGCATTTT. The rearrangement links TRBV25-1 to TRBJ1-5; 9 bases are a match to TRBD1. The CDR3 loop spans 14 amino acids. The germline gives CDR1 MGHDK, CDR2 SYGVNS. The trim removed 6 bases at V and 4 bases at J, leaving 4 bases unmatched.